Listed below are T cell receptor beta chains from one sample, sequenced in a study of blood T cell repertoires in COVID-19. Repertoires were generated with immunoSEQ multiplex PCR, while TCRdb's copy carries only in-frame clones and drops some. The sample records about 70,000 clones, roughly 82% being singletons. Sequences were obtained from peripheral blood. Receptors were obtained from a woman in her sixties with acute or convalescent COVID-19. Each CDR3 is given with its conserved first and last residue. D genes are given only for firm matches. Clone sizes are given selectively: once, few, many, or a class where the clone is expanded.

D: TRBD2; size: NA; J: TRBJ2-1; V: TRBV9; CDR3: CASSLPGLDGDEQFF; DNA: TGTGCCAGCAGCCTCCCGGGACTAGACGGAGATGAGCAGTTCTTC
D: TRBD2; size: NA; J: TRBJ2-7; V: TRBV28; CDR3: CASSQASGGSYEQYF; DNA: TGTGCCAGCAGCCAAGCTAGCGGGGGATCCTACGAGCAGTACTTC
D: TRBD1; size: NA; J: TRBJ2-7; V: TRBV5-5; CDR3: CASSLWTGGRYEQYF; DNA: TGTGCCAGCAGCCTGTGGACAGGGGGCCGCTACGAGCAGTACTTC
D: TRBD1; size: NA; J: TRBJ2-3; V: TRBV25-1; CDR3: CASSDTGTGSVDTQYF; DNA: TGTGCCAGCAGTGACACCGGGACAGGGTCAGTAGATACGCAGTATTTT
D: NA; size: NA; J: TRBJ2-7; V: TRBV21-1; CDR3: CASSDETVSDEQYF; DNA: TGTGCCAGCAGCGATGAGACAGTAAGCGACGAGCAGTACTTC
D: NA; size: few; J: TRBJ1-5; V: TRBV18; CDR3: CASSANQGNNQPQHF; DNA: TGTGCCAGCTCAGCGAATCAGGGGAACAATCAGCCCCAGCATTTT
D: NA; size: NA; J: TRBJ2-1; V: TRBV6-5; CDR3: CASSYKQLRNEQFF; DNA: TGTGCCAGCAGTTACAAGCAGTTGAGGAATGAGCAGTTCTTC
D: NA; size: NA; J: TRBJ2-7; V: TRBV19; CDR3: CATQDGSTNSYEQYF; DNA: TGTGCCACCCAAGATGGCTCTACTAATTCCTACGAGCAGTACTTC
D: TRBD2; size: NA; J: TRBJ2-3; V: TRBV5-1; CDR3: CASTKRGENTDTQYF; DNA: TGCGCCAGCACCAAGCGGGGGGAGAACACAGATACGCAGTATTTT
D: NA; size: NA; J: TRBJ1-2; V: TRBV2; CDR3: CASEGDSRMSYTF; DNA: TGTGCCAGCGAGGGGGATTCGCGTATGAGCTACACCTTC
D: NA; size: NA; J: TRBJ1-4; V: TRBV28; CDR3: CASSIRGGVTTKLFF; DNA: TGTGCCAGCAGTATCCGGGGGGGGGTCACGACAAAACTGTTTTTT
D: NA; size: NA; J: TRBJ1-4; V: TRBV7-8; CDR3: CASSLAGVDEKLFF; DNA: TGTGCCAGCAGCTTAGCAGGGGTGGATGAAAAACTGTTTTTT
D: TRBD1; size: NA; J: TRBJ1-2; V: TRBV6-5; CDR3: CASSRDRGHGYTF; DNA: TGTGCCAGCAGCCGCGACAGGGGGCATGGCTACACCTTC
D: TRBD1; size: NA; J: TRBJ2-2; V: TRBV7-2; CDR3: CASSPGQVYTGELFF; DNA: TGTGCCAGCAGCCCGGGACAGGTCTACACCGGGGAGCTGTTTTTT
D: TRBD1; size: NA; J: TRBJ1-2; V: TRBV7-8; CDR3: CASSLGQGNYGYTF; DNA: TGTGCCAGCAGCTTGGGACAGGGGAACTATGGCTACACCTTC
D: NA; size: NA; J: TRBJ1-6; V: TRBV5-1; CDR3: CASSPQGLTNSPLHF; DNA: TGCGCCAGCAGCCCACAGGGATTAACTAATTCACCCCTCCACTTT
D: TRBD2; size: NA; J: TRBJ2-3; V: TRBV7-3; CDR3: CASSQTGGSSTDTQYF; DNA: TGTGCCAGCAGCCAAACGGGGGGATCTAGCACAGATACGCAGTATTTT
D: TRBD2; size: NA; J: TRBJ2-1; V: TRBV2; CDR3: CASSRDSGVTLMDEQFF; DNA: TGTGCCAGCAGTCGAGATAGCGGGGTAACCTTAATGGATGAGCAGTTCTTC
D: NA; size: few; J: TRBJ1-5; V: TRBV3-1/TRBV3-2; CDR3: CASSPQRGPQHF; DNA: TGTGCCAGCAGCCCCCAGCGAGGGCCCCAGCATTTT
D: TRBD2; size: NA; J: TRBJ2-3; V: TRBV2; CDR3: CASRTSGSFADTQYF; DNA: TGTGCCAGCAGGACTAGCGGGAGTTTTGCAGATACGCAGTATTTT
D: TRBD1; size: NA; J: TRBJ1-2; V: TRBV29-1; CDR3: CSGSRDRDYGYTF; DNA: TGCAGCGGTTCCCGGGACAGGGACTATGGCTACACCTTC
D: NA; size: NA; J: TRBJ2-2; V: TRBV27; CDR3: CASSSPRTNWGELFF; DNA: TGTGCCAGCAGTTCGCCCCGGACAAATTGGGGGGAGCTGTTTTTT
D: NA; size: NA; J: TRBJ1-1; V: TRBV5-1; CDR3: CASMEGLGTEAFF; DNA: TGCGCCAGCATGGAGGGTCTGGGCACTGAAGCTTTCTTT
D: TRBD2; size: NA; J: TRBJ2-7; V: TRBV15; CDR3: CATSGTSGRSEQYF; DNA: TGTGCCACCAGCGGGACTAGCGGGAGGAGCGAGCAGTACTTC
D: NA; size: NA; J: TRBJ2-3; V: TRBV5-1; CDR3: CASSLDVPGDGNTQYF; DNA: TGCGCCAGCAGCTTGGATGTACCGGGAGATGGAAATACGCAGTATTTT
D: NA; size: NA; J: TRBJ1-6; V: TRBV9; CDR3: CASSVESSGNSPLHF; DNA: TGTGCCAGCAGCGTAGAGAGCTCGGGAAATTCACCCCTCCACTTT
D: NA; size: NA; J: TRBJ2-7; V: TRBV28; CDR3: CASSTGLLRPGEQYF; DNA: TGTGCCAGCAGCACGGGTCTCCTACGACCCGGAGAGCAGTACTTC
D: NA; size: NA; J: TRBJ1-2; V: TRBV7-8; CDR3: CASSPNGVYGYTF; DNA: TGTGCCAGCAGCCCTAACGGTGTCTATGGCTACACCTTC
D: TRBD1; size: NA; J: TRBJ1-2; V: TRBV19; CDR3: CASSTLTGSYGYTF; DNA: TGTGCCAGTAGTACCCTGACAGGGTCCTATGGCTACACCTTC
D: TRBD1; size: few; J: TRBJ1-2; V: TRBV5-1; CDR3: CASSAGTAQGVINYGYTF; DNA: TGCGCCAGCAGCGCAGGGACAGCGCAGGGGGTCATTAACTATGGCTACACCTTC
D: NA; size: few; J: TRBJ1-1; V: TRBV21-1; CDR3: CASSLRQGVYTEAFF; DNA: TGTGCCAGCAGCCTAAGACAGGGAGTGTACACTGAAGCTTTCTTT
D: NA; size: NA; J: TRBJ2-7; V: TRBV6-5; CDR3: CASSYSQGTYEQYF; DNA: TGTGCCAGCAGTTACTCCCAGGGGACCTACGAGCAGTACTTC
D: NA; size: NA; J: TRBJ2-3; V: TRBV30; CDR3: CAWSQGGRREDTQYF; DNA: TGTGCCTGGAGTCAAGGGGGACGTCGAGAAGATACGCAGTATTTT
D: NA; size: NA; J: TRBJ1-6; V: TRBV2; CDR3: CASTSMGGGNSPLHF; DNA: TGTGCCAGCACTTCCATGGGGGGTGGCAATTCACCCCTCCACTTT
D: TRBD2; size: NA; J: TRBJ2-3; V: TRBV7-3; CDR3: CASSSGISGTQYF; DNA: TGTGCCAGCAGCTCGGGGATTAGCGGGACGCAGTATTTT
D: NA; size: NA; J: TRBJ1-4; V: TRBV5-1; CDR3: CASSLGGATNEKLFF; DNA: TGCGCCAGCAGCTTGGGGGGCGCAACTAATGAAAAACTGTTTTTT
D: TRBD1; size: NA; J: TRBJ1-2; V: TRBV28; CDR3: CASSLVSVGTAYGYTF; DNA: TGTGCCAGCAGTCTAGTATCCGTGGGGACAGCCTATGGCTACACCTTC
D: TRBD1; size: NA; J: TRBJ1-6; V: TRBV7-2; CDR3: CASSLRTGGYGSPLHF; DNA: TGTGCCAGCAGCTTGAGGACAGGGGGCTACGGTTCACCCCTCCACTTT
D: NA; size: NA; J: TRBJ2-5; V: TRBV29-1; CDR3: CSVGQARQETQYF; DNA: TGCAGCGTTGGACAGGCTCGGCAGGAGACCCAGTACTTC
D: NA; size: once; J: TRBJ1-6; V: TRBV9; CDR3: CASSGGPSYNSPLHF; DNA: TGTGCCAGCAGCGGAGGGCCCTCCTATAATTCACCCCTCCACTTT
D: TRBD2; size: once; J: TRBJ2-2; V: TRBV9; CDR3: CASSLTSGLTGELFF; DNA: TGTGCCAGCAGCTTGACTAGCGGTCTAACCGGGGAGCTGTTTTTT